This T cell receptor (beta chain) was sequenced during a study of T cell changes during pregnancy in multiple sclerosis. There are a few counts of this clone. Method: immunoSEQ multiplex PCR; TCRdb's copy keeps in-frame clones and lacks some. Among about 51,000 clones listed, around 94% were seen once. Germline loops: CDR1 SGHVS, CDR2 FNYEAQ. This CDR3 has 15 amino acids. The V segment lost 5 bases and the J segment 7 bases; nucleotides outside the gene matches: 5. The clonotype originates from a female donor with multiple sclerosis, enrolled in a pregnancy study. The sample consisted of CD4+ T cells from peripheral blood mononuclear cells, taken in the second trimester of pregnancy. V and J are TRBV7-6 and TRBJ1-6; 10 nucleotides line up with TRBD1. The CDR3 region has the DNA TGTGCCAGCAGCCCAGAGACAGGGGGCAATTCACCCCTCCACTTT. Translation gives CASSPETGGNSPLHF.